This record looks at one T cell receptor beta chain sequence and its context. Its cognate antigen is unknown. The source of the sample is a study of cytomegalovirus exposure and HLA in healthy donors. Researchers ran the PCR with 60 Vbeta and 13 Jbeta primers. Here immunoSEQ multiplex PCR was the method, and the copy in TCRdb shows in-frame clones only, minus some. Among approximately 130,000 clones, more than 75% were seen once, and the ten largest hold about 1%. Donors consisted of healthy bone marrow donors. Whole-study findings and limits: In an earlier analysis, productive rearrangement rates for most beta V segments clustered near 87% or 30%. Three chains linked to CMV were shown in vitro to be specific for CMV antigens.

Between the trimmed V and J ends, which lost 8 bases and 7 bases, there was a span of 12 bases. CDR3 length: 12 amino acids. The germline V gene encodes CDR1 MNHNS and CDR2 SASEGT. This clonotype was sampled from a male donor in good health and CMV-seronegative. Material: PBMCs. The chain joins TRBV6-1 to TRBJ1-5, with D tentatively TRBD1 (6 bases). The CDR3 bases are TGTGCCAGCTACAGGGCAGGCCAGCCCCAGCATTTT. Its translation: CASYRAGQPQHF.